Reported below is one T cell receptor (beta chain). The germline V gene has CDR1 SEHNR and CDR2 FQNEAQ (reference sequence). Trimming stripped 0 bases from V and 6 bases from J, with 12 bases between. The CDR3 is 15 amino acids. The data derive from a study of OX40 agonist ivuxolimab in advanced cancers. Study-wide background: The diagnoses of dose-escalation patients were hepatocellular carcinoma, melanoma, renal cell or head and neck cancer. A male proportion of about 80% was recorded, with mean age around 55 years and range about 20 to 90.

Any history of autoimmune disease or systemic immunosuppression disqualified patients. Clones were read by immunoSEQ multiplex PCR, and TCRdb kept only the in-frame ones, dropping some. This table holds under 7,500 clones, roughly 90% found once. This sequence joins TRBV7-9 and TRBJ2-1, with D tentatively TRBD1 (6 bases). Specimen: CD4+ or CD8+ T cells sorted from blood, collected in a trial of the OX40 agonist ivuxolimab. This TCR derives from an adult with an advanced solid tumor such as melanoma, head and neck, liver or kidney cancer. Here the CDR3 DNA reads TGTGCCAGCAGCTTAGCTCAGGGGATGGGCAATGAGCAGTTCTTC. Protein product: CASSLAQGMGNEQFF. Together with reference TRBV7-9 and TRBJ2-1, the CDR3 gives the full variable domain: DTGVSQNPRHKITKRGQNVTFRCDPISEHNRLYWYRQTLGQGPEFLTYFQNEAQLEKSRLLSDRFSAERPKGSFSTLEIQRTEQGDSAMYLCASSLAQGMGNEQFFGPGTRLTVL.